The clone carrying this T cell receptor beta chain was seen ten or more times. The data were obtained in a study of T cell repertoires in cytomegalovirus infection. TCRdb re-called the reads with MiXCR, one entry per CDR3 protein. The table shows 250,000 or so distinct CDR3 sequences, with roughly 9% occurring only once. Sequencing was carried out using PBMCs. The receptor's source is a human donor in good health (CMV status not recorded). Some clones in this sample may be carry-over from other donors' samples.

The CDR3 is CASSLGERGYTF. For the CDR3, the DNA is TGTGCCAGCAGTTTGGGCGAACGTGGCTACACCTTC. The chain joins TRBV28 to TRBJ1-2; D is undetermined. CDR3 length equals 12 residues. CDR1 and CDR2 from the germline V gene are MDHEN and SYDVKM. Trimming stripped 3 bases from V and 7 bases from J, with 9 bases between.